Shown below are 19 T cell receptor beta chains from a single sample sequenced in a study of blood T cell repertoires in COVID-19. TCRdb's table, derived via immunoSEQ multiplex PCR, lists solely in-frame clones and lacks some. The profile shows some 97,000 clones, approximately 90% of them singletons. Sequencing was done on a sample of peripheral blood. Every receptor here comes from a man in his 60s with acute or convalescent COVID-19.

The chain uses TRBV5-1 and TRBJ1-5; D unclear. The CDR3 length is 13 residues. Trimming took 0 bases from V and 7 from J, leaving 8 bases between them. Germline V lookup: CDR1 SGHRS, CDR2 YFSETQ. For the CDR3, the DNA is TGCGCCAGCAGCTTGGAATCAGAACAGCCCCAGCATTTT. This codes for CASSLESEQPQHF.

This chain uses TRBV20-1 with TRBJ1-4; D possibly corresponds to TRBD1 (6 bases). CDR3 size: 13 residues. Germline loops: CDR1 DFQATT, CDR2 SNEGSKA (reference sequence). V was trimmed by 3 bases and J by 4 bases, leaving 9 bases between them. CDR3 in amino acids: CSASRTVNEKLFF. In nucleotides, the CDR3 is TGCAGTGCTAGTCGGACAGTTAATGAAAAACTGTTTTTT.

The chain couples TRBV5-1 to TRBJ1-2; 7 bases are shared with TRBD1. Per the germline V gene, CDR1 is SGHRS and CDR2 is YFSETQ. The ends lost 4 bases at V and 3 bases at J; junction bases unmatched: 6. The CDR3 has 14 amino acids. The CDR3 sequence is CASSQGTADYGYTF. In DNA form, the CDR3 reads TGCGCCAGCAGCCAGGGGACAGCTGACTATGGCTACACCTTC.

CDR3 nucleotides: TGTGCCAGCAGTGACAATGGACAGGGAAAGCAGTACGTC. Translation: CASSDNGQGKQYV. V and J are TRBV2 and TRBJ2-7; TRBD1 matches 8 bases. The CDR3 has 13 residues. The trim removed 3 bases at V and 8 bases at J, leaving 6 bases unmatched. Germline CDR1 reads SNHLY; CDR2 reads FYNNEI.

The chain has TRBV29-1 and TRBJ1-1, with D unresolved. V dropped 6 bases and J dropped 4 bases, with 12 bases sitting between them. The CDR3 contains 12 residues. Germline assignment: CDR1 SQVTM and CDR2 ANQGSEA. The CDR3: CSVLVSGTEAFF. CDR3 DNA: TGCAGCGTGTTGGTGTCCGGCACTGAAGCTTTCTTT.

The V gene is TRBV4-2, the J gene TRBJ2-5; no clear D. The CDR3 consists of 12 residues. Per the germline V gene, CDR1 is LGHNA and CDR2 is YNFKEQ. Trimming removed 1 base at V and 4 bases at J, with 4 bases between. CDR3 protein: CASSQAGETQYF. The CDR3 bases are TGTGCCAGCAGCCAAGCGGGAGAGACCCAGTACTTC.

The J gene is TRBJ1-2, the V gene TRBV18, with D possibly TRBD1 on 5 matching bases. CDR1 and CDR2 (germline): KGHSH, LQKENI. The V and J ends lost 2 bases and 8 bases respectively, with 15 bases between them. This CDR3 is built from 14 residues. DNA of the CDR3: TGTGCCAGCTCACCAGAGGTTGACAGTCAAGGCTACACCTTC. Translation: CASSPEVDSQGYTF.

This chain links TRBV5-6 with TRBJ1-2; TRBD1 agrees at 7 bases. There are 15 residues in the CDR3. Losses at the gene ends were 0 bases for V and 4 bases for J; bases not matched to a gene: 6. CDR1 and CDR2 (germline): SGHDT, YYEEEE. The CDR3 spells CASSLVGGRGYGYTF. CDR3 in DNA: TGTGCCAGCAGCTTGGTAGGGGGCCGGGGCTATGGCTACACCTTC.

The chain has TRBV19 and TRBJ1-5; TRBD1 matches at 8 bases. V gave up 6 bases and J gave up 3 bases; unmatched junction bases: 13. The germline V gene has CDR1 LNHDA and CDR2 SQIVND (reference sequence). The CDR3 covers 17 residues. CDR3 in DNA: TGTGCCAGTAGCCGTCCCGGACTGACAGGGGACAATCAGCCCCAGCATTTT. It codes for CASSRPGLTGDNQPQHF.

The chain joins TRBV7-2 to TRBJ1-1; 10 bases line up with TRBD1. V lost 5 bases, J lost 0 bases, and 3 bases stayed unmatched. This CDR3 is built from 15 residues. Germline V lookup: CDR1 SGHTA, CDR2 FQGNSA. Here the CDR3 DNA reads TGTGCCAGCAGCCGGGACAGGGGAATGAACACTGAAGCTTTCTTT. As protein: CASSRDRGMNTEAFF. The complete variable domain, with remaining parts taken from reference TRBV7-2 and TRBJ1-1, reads GAGVSQSPSNKVTEKGKDVELRCDPISGHTALYWYRQSLGQGLEFLIYFQGNSAPDKSGLPSDRFSAERTGGSVSTLTIQRTQQEDSAVYLCASSRDRGMNTEAFFGQGTRLTVV.

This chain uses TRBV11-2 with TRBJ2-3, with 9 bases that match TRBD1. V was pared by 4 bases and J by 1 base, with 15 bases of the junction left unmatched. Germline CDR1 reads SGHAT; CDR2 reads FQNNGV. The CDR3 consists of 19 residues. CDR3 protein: CASSSAYTSRTGGTDTQYF. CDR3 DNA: TGTGCCAGCAGCTCAGCATACACTTCCAGGACAGGGGGCACAGATACGCAGTATTTT.

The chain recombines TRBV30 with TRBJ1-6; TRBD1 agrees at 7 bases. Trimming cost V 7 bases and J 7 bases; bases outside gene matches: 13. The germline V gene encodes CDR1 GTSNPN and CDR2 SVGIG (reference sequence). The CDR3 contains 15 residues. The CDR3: CASCPPGGGNSPLHF. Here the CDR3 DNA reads TGTGCCTCCTGCCCACCAGGGGGAGGCAATTCACCCCTCCACTTT.

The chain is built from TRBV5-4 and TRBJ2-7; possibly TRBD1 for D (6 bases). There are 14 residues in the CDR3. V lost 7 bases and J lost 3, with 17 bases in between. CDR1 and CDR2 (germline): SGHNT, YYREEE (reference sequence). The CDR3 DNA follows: TGTGCCAGCTCTTCTTACAGGGAAGGCTACGAGCAGTACTTC. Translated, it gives CASSSYREGYEQYF.

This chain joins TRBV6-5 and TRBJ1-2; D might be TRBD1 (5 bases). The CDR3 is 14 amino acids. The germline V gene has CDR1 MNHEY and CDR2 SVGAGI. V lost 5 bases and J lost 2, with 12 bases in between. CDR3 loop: CASSTPTENYGYTF. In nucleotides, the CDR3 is TGTGCCAGCAGTACCCCGACAGAAAACTATGGCTACACCTTC.

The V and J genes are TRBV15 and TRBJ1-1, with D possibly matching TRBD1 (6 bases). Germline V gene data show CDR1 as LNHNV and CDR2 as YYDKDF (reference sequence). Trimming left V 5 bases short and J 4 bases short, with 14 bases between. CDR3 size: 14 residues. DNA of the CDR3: TGTGCCACCAGCCCTTCAAGGGGGACCACTGAAGCTTTCTTT. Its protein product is CATSPSRGTTEAFF.

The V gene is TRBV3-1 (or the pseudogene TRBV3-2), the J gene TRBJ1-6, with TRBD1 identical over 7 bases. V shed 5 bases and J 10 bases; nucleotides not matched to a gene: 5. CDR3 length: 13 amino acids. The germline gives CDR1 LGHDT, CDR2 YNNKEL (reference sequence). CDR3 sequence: CASSAGTVSPLHF. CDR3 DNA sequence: TGTGCCAGCAGCGCCGGGACAGTATCACCCCTCCACTTT.

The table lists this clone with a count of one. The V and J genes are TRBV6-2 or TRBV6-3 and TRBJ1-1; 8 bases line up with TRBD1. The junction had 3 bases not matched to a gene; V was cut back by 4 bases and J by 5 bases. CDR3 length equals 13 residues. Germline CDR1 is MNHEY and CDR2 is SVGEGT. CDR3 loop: CASSLDRATEAFF. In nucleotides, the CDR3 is TGTGCCAGCAGTTTGGACAGGGCTACTGAAGCTTTCTTT.

CDR3 sequence: CASSFARFREGRSTGELFF. The CDR3 DNA sequence: TGTGCCAGCAGTTTCGCGCGCTTCAGGGAAGGACGGAGCACCGGGGAGCTGTTTTTT. The V call is TRBV27, the J call TRBJ2-2; a weak D match, TRBD1 (5 bases). CDR1 is MNHEY, CDR2 SMNVEV, per germline (reference sequence). The CDR3 consists of 19 residues. Trimming cost V 3 bases and J 4 bases, with 24 bases left between them.

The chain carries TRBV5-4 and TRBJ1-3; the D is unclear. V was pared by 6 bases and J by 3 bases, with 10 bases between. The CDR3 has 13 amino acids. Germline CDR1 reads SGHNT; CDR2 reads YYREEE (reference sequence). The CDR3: CASIETGGNTIYF. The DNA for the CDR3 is TGTGCCAGCATCGAGACGGGTGGAAACACCATATATTTT.